This passage covers 4 T cell receptor beta chains from one sample sequenced in a study of shared clonotypes between healthy human individuals. Profiled with immunoSEQ multiplex PCR; TCRdb holds only in-frame clones, not every one. The sample has roughly 2,300,000 clones; 92% are singletons. The sequenced sample was naive CD4+ T cells from PBMCs. Subset here: CD45RA+ positively selected. These receptors all come from a man between 18 and 29 years old in good health. Some clones in this sample may be carry-over from other donors' samples.

This clone showed up just once. This specimen includes other DNA sequences encoding the same CDR3. The chain couples TRBV5-5 to TRBJ1-3; D might be TRBD1 (5 bases). CDR3 length equals 14 residues. The germline V gene encodes CDR1 SGHKS and CDR2 YYEKEE (reference sequence). The germline V and J ends were trimmed by 4 bases and 0 bases, with 8 bases remaining between them. CDR3 residues: CASSRGDSGNTIYF. CDR3 nucleotides: TGTGCCAGCAGCCGGGGGGACTCTGGAAACACCATATATTTT. Looking up the rest from reference TRBV5-5 and TRBJ1-3 gives the full variable domain: DAGVTQSPTHLIKTRGQQVTLRCSPISGHKSVSWYQQVLGQGPQFIFQYYEKEERGRGNFPDRFSARQFPNYSSELNVNALLLGDSALYLCASSRGDSGNTIYFGEGSWLTVV.

The chain joins TRBV2 to TRBJ2-5; D might be TRBD2 (6 bases). Germline V lookup: CDR1 SNHLY, CDR2 FYNNEI. Trimming left V 2 bases short and J 1 base short, with 14 bases between. This CDR3 has 16 amino acids. The CDR3 is CASSERAAGIQETQYF. In DNA, the CDR3 is TGTGCCAGCAGTGAACGGGCGGCGGGGATCCAAGAGACCCAGTACTTC. Drawing the rest from reference TRBV2 and TRBJ2-5, the complete variable domain is EPEVTQTPSHQVTQMGQEVILRCVPISNHLYFYWYRQILGQKVEFLVSFYNNEISEKSEIFDDQFSVERPDGSNFTLKIRSTKLEDSAMYFCASSERAAGIQETQYFGPGTRLLVL.

The rearrangement links TRBV5-6 to TRBJ2-7, with D possibly being TRBD1 (5 bases). The CDR3 covers 14 residues. Germline CDR1 and CDR2: SGHDT and YYEEEE. With 0 bases removed from V and 3 bases from J, the gap between germline ends came to 10 bases. CDR3 sequence: CASSLGQGFYEQYF. CDR3 nucleotides: TGTGCCAGCAGCTTGGGGCAGGGTTTCTACGAGCAGTACTTC.

This rearrangement joins TRBV28 to TRBJ2-7; D not resolved. CDR3 length: 13 amino acids. Germline CDR1 is MDHEN and CDR2 is SYDVKM. The V and J ends lost 10 bases and 2 bases respectively, with 15 bases between them. This chain's CDR3 is CATALRSPYEQYF. CDR3 DNA: TGTGCCACCGCCCTACGATCCCCCTACGAGCAGTACTTC. The variable domain in full, completed from reference TRBV28 and TRBJ2-7, reads DVKVTQSSRYLVKRTGEKVFLECVQDMDHENMFWYRQDPGLGLRLIYFSYDVKMKEKGDIPEGYSVSREKKERFSLILESASTNQTSMYLCATALRSPYEQYFGPGTRLTVT.